This T cell receptor (beta chain) was obtained from a study of blood T cell repertoires in COVID-19. Study overall: Sites in the United States, Italy and Spain provided acute and convalescent COVID-19 samples. T cells, B-cell-depleted T cells, or PBMCs provided the cDNA or gDNA that served as material.

Trimming shortened V by 9 bases and J by 1 base, and 13 bases separated the two germline ends. Germline loops: CDR1 LNHDA, CDR2 SQIVND (reference sequence). This CDR3 has 13 amino acids. Assay: immunoSEQ multiplex PCR; the TCRdb copy retains only in-frame clones and omits some. This table holds some 40,000 clones, roughly 90% found once. The TCR originated in a man between 70 and 80 years old with active COVID-19. The chain carries TRBV19 and TRBJ2-7; perhaps TRBD1 as D (5 bases). What was sequenced was peripheral blood. The DNA for the CDR3 is TGTGCCAGCAGGGTTTCAGGGTCCTACGAGCAGTACTTC. It specifies CASRVSGSYEQYF.